The rows below give T cell receptor beta chains drawn from one sample of a study of T-cell memory formation after mild COVID-19. TCRdb ran MiXCR on the 5' RACE reads and lists one entry per CDR3 protein. The table lists tens of thousands of distinct CDR3 sequences, less than 7.5% of them singletons. The sequenced sample consisted of PBMCs or a T cell subset sorted from them (not recorded which). These receptors all come from an adult woman who had mild COVID-19 (a few samples of this study predate the infection). Cell type and time point are not known. Both conserved end residues are part of each CDR3. D genes are given only for firm matches. Not every row has a clone size; where given, it reads once, few, many or a size class.

d_call j_call cdr3_length clone_size v_call cdr3_aa cdr3_nt
. TRBJ1-2 13 few TRBV6-2/TRBV6-3 CASSYQGSYGYTF TGTGCCAGCAGTTACCAGGGGTCCTATGGCTACACCTTC
. TRBJ1-1 15 many TRBV5-1 CASSSQGSGGTEAFF TGCGCCAGCAGCTCCCAGGGGTCGGGAGGAACTGAAGCTTTCTTT
. TRBJ2-3 16 many TRBV18 CASSFRALGATDTQYF TGTGCCAGCTCGTTCAGGGCCCTAGGTGCGACAGATACGCAGTATTTT
TRBD1 TRBJ2-2 16 many TRBV18 CASSRTGTGNTGELFF TGTGCCAGCTCACGTACCGGGACAGGGAACACCGGGGAGCTGTTTTTT
. TRBJ1-4 15 many TRBV4-1 CASSQDSIPNEKLFF TGCGCCAGCAGCCAAGATAGTATCCCTAATGAAAAACTGTTTTTT
. TRBJ2-2 18 many TRBV4-2 CASSQVGGKGSSTGELFF TGTGCCAGCAGCCAAGTTGGAGGGAAGGGATCGAGCACCGGGGAGCTGTTTTTT
TRBD2 TRBJ2-7 14 many TRBV7-2 CASSFGSGSHEQYF TGTGCCAGCAGCTTCGGTAGCGGGAGCCACGAGCAGTACTTC
. TRBJ2-2 13 many TRBV5-1 CASSTGDTGELFF TGCGCCAGCAGTACGGGTGACACCGGGGAGCTGTTTTTT
. TRBJ1-2 14 many TRBV24-1 CATSDDGTSYGYTF TGTGCCACCAGTGATGACGGGACAAGCTATGGCTACACCTTC
TRBD1 TRBJ1-1 12 many TRBV3-1 CASSPDRVVTFF TGTGCCAGCAGCCCGGACAGGGTGGTAACTTTCTTT
. TRBJ2-3 15 once TRBV5-1 CASSLRGLSTDTQYF TGCGCCAGCAGCTTGCGGGGGCTCAGCACAGATACGCAGTATTTT
. TRBJ2-3 14 many TRBV6-1 CASSDPTRPDTQYF TGTGCCAGCAGTGATCCGACGCGGCCAGATACGCAGTATTTT
. TRBJ2-5 10 medium-sized TRBV29-1 CSAKGIDQYF TGCAGCGCCAAAGGGATAGACCAGTACTTC
. TRBJ2-3 16 many TRBV5-1 CASSSLKFGGTDTQYF TGCGCCAGCAGCTCTCTTAAATTCGGGGGCACAGATACGCAGTATTTT
. TRBJ2-5 16 medium-sized TRBV7-7 CASSSGELAPQETQYF TGTGCTAGCAGCTCCGGCGAGCTAGCGCCTCAAGAGACCCAGTACTTC
. TRBJ2-7 14 many TRBV3-1 CASSQGYSSYEQYF TGTGCCAGCAGCCAAGGCTACTCCTCCTACGAGCAGTACTTC
. TRBJ1-1 14 many TRBV20-1 CSARDWSGPTEAFF TGCAGTGCTAGAGACTGGTCGGGACCTACTGAAGCTTTCTTT
. TRBJ2-1 12 . TRBV5-1 CASSLVGTEQFF TGCGCCAGCAGCTTGGTTGGGACTGAGCAGTTCTTC
. TRBJ2-7 14 many TRBV6-2/TRBV6-3 CASSYGGTVYEQYF TGTGCCAGCAGTTACGGCGGGACTGTATACGAGCAGTACTTC
TRBD1 TRBJ1-5 14 medium-sized TRBV20-1 CSARDRGIGQPQHF TGCAGTGCTAGGGACAGGGGGATAGGTCAGCCCCAGCATTTT
. TRBJ1-5 13 medium-sized TRBV14 CASSQGPNQPQHF TGTGCCAGCAGCCAGGGACCCAATCAGCCCCAGCATTTT
. TRBJ2-7 17 many TRBV11-2 CASSLDLAGPESYEQYF TGTGCCAGCAGCTTAGATCTTGCAGGCCCCGAATCCTACGAGCAGTACTTC
. TRBJ2-1 19 many TRBV5-1 CASSLVGAGSRSSYNEQFF TGCGCCAGCAGCTTGGTGGGGGCGGGGTCCCGAAGCTCCTACAATGAGCAGTTCTTC
. TRBJ2-6 16 many TRBV4-3 CASSQDHTSGANVLTF TGCGCCAGCAGCCAAGATCACACATCTGGGGCCAACGTCCTGACTTTC
TRBD1 TRBJ2-3 15 many TRBV5-1 CASSLGGQGTDTQYF TGCGCCAGCAGCTTGGGGGGACAGGGTACAGATACGCAGTATTTT
TRBD2 TRBJ2-7 13 many TRBV7-9 CASSPTSDYEQYF TGTGCCAGCAGCCCGACTAGCGACTACGAGCAGTACTTC
TRBD1 TRBJ2-7 14 many TRBV12-3/TRBV12-4 CASTGTGGFYEQYF TGTGCCAGCACTGGGACAGGGGGCTTCTACGAGCAGTACTTC
. TRBJ2-6 13 many TRBV5-1 CASSRPGANVLTF TGCGCCAGTTCCCGGCCTGGGGCCAACGTCCTGACTTTC
. TRBJ1-4 15 . TRBV5-4 CASSLNPGPSEKLFF TGTGCCAGCAGCCTTAATCCGGGACCAAGTGAAAAACTGTTTTTT
. TRBJ2-5 13 many TRBV30 CAWRPWGKETQYF TGTGCCTGGAGGCCCTGGGGGAAAGAGACCCAGTACTTC
. TRBJ1-1 12 . TRBV12-3/TRBV12-4 CASSNVRDRAFF TGTGCCAGCAGTAACGTCAGGGATAGAGCTTTCTTT
TRBD1 TRBJ2-2 13 many TRBV10-2 CASSRQGTGELFF TGCGCCAGCAGCAGACAGGGGACCGGGGAGCTGTTTTTT
TRBD2 TRBJ2-2 15 many TRBV6-5 CASTERGANTGELFF TGTGCCAGCACTGAGCGGGGGGCTAACACCGGGGAGCTGTTTTTT
TRBD1 TRBJ2-3 17 many TRBV6-2/TRBV6-3 CASSYAFRDRGTDTQYF TGTGCCAGCAGTTACGCATTCAGGGACAGGGGCACAGATACGCAGTATTTT
TRBD1 TRBJ1-2 12 many TRBV12-3/TRBV12-4 CASSGDSHGYTF TGTGCCAGCAGTGGGGACAGCCATGGCTACACCTTC
. TRBJ2-7 12 many TRBV12-3/TRBV12-4 CASSLRGYEQYF TGTGCCAGCAGTTTGAGGGGCTACGAGCAGTACTTC
. TRBJ1-2 13 many TRBV5-1 CASSLPGGYGYTF TGCGCCAGCAGCCTCCCCGGGGGGTATGGCTACACCTTC
. TRBJ2-2 13 many TRBV5-4 CASSLQGTGELFF TGTGCCAGCAGCCTACAGGGAACCGGGGAGCTGTTTTTT
TRBD2 TRBJ2-1 16 many TRBV20-1 CSARGGTSGKVIEQFF TGCAGTGCTAGAGGAGGGACTAGCGGGAAGGTGATTGAGCAGTTCTTC
. TRBJ2-7 11 many TRBV5-6 CASSSEYEQYF TGTGCCAGCAGCAGCGAGTACGAGCAGTACTTC
TRBD2 TRBJ2-2 17 many TRBV4-1 CASSFTGGIMNTGELFF TGCGCCAGCAGCTTTACGGGGGGTATAATGAACACCGGGGAGCTGTTTTTT
TRBD1 TRBJ1-5 19 many TRBV7-3 CASSREGQVAVRGNQPQHF TGTGCCAGCAGCCGAGAGGGACAGGTCGCTGTGAGGGGTAATCAGCCCCAGCATTTT
. TRBJ1-1 14 many TRBV6-5 CASSAGQFQTEAFF TGTGCCAGCAGTGCTGGACAGTTTCAAACTGAAGCTTTCTTT
. TRBJ1-2 13 many TRBV28 CASCVDSLYGYTF TGTGCCAGCTGCGTCGACAGTCTCTATGGCTACACCTTC
. TRBJ2-2 16 many TRBV7-2 CASSLGGTGNTGELFF TGTGCCAGCAGCTTAGGAGGGACGGGAAACACCGGGGAGCTGTTTTTT
. TRBJ2-1 14 many TRBV2 CASSDWQLYNEQFF TGTGCCAGCAGTGACTGGCAGCTTTACAATGAGCAGTTCTTC
. TRBJ2-7 14 many TRBV7-9 CASRKTGQTYEQYF TGTGCCAGCAGGAAGACGGGACAAACCTACGAGCAGTACTTC
. TRBJ1-2 14 many TRBV11-2 CASSPGTVNYGYTF TGTGCCAGCAGCCCGGGGACTGTTAACTATGGCTACACCTTC
TRBD2 TRBJ2-5 16 many TRBV11-2 CASSLGEGGRQETQYF TGTGCCAGCAGCTTAGGGGAGGGAGGCAGACAAGAGACCCAGTACTTC
. TRBJ1-3 14 many TRBV11-2 CATMQELAGNTIYF TGTGCCACAATGCAGGAGCTGGCTGGAAACACCATATATTTT
TRBD1 TRBJ2-7 14 many TRBV15 CATSGTGAFYEQYF TGTGCCACCAGTGGGACAGGGGCCTTCTACGAGCAGTACTTC
. TRBJ2-5 10 once TRBV6-2/TRBV6-3 CASNGETQYF TGTGCCAGCAACGGAGAGACCCAGTACTTC
TRBD2 TRBJ2-1 16 many TRBV3-1 CASSQPRASGSDEQFF TGTGCCAGCAGCCAACCGAGGGCTAGCGGGAGCGATGAGCAGTTCTTC
. TRBJ2-1 10 many TRBV20-1 CSARLEGQFF TGCAGTGCTAGACTAGAGGGGCAGTTCTTC
. TRBJ2-7 16 many TRBV27 CASTPLASQGTYEQYF TGTGCCAGCACCCCCCTAGCCTCCCAGGGCACCTACGAGCAGTACTTC
. TRBJ2-2 14 many TRBV21-1 CASSKEKDPGELFF TGTGCCAGCAGCAAAGAGAAGGACCCCGGGGAGCTGTTTTTT
. TRBJ2-5 13 many TRBV2 CASSGDWEETQYF TGTGCCAGCAGTGGGGACTGGGAAGAGACCCAGTACTTC
TRBD1 TRBJ2-7 17 many TRBV4-3 CASSHYPAGTGSYEQYF TGCGCCAGCAGCCACTATCCCGCCGGGACAGGCTCCTACGAGCAGTACTTC
. TRBJ1-2 18 many TRBV29-1 CSVEDLGLEDRTNYGYTF TGCAGCGTTGAAGATTTGGGACTGGAGGATAGGACTAACTATGGCTACACCTTC